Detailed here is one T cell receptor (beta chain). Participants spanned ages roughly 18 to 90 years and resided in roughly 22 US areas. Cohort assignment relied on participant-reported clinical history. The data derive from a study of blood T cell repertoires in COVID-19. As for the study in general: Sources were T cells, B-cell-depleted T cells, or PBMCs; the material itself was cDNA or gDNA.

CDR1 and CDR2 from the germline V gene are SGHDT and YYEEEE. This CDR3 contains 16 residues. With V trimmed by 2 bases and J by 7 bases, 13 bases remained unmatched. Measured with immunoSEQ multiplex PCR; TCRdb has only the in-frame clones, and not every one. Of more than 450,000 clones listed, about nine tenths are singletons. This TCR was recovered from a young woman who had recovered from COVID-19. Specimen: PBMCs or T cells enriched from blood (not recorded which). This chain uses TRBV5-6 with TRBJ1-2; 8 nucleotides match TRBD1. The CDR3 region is CASSLREQGVVRGYTF. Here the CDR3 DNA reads TGTGCCAGCAGCTTACGTGAACAGGGGGTAGTTCGTGGCTACACCTTC. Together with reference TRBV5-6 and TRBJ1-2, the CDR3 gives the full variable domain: DAGVTQSPTHLIKTRGQQVTLRCSPKSGHDTVSWYQQALGQGPQFIFQYYEEEERQRGNFPDRFSGHQFPNYSSELNVNALLLGDSALYLCASSLREQGVVRGYTFGSGTRLTVV.